This T cell receptor beta chain originates from a study of T-cell memory formation after mild COVID-19. Background on the study: Largely donor-specific sequence clusters came from a couple of donors.

Overall study findings and caveats: Among contracting clones, CD4+ were mainly CM/EM and CD8+ enriched in EMRA. Contracting clones from day 15 to 85 showed balanced CD4/CD8; later expanders favored CD4+.

The V gene lost 0 bases and the J gene lost 1 base, with 9 bases spanning the gap. The CDR3 has 15 residues. The germline V gene has CDR1 SGDLS and CDR2 YYNGEE. After 5'RACE with constant-segment primers, TCR alpha and TCR beta cDNA libraries carrying sample barcodes and UMIs were obtained. MiXCR was run by TCRdb on the 5' RACE reads, yielding one entry per CDR3 protein. The top ten clones hold less than 15% of a sample with roughly 150,000 distinct CDR3 sequences, roughly 15% of them seen once. Regarding this clonotype: The antigen remains undetermined.

The material sequenced was PBMCs or a T cell subset sorted from them (not recorded which). The sequence was obtained from an adult woman who had mild COVID-19 (a few samples of this study predate the infection). Cell type and time point are not known. V usage is TRBV9 and J usage is TRBJ2-3; D is possibly TRBD2 (6 bases). This CDR3 is CASSVASGGTDTQYF. CDR3 sequence (DNA): TGTGCCAGCAGCGTAGCTTCGGGGGGCACAGATACGCAGTATTTT. The variable domain in full, completed from reference TRBV9 and TRBJ2-3, reads DSGVTQTPKHLITATGQRVTLRCSPRSGDLSVYWYQQSLDQGLQFLIQYYNGEERAKGNILERFSAQQFPDLHSELNLSSLELGDSALYFCASSVASGGTDTQYFGPGTRLTVL.